Following are 30 T cell receptor beta chains from one sample sequenced in a study of cytomegalovirus exposure and HLA in healthy donors. Only in-frame clones appear in the TCRdb table, and some are missing; sequencing was by immunoSEQ multiplex PCR. Of some 240,000 clones listed, around 78% are singletons. Sequencing used PBMCs. These receptor sequences come from a woman aged 18 to 35 in good health and CMV-seronegative.

The CDR3: CASSSDRANQPQHF. CDR3 DNA: TGTGCCAGCAGCTCGGACAGGGCTAATCAGCCCCAGCATTTT. The V gene is TRBV2, the J gene TRBJ1-5, with 8 bases lining up with TRBD1. Germline assignment: CDR1 SNHLY and CDR2 FYNNEI. The CDR3 is made up of 14 amino acids. V was pared by 6 bases and J by 4 bases, with 5 bases of the junction left unmatched.

V usage is TRBV28 and J usage is TRBJ2-1, with 8 bases matching TRBD2. V lost 6 bases to trimming and J lost 8 bases; unmatched junction nucleotides: 15. This CDR3 region has 16 residues. Per germline, CDR1 MDHEN and CDR2 SYDVKM. The CDR3 region is CASRTIAAGDRDEQFF. CDR3 bases: TGTGCCAGCAGAACTATTGCAGCGGGGGATAGGGATGAGCAGTTCTTC.

J is TRBJ2-6 and V is TRBV9; D could derive from TRBD1 or TRBD2 (5 bases each). CDR3 size: 15 residues. Germline V lookup: CDR1 SGDLS, CDR2 YYNGEE. V lost 0 bases to trimming and J lost 4 bases, with 8 bases between them. CDR3 DNA sequence: TGTGCCAGCAGCGTAGGGGGGACCGGGGCCAACGTCCTGACTTTC. Residues: CASSVGGTGANVLTF.

J is TRBJ1-2 and V is TRBV27; tentatively, D is TRBD1 (6 bases). This CDR3 comprises 15 residues. The germline V and J ends were trimmed by 6 bases and 0 bases, with 14 bases remaining between them. Germline lookup yields CDR1 MNHEY and CDR2 SMNVEV (reference sequence). CDR3 sequence (DNA): TGTGCCAGCAGACCCCTGGGACAATCTAACTATGGCTACACCTTC. This translates into CASRPLGQSNYGYTF.

V gene TRBV2 combines with J gene TRBJ1-5; 9 bases line up with TRBD1. Germline CDR1 and CDR2: SNHLY and FYNNEI. This CDR3 comprises 16 residues. The V segment lost 6 bases and the J segment 7 bases; nucleotides outside the gene matches: 13. The CDR3 nucleotides are TGTGCCAGCAGCGCCAGACAGGGGGTAAGGTACCAGCCCCAGCATTTT. It translates to CASSARQGVRYQPQHF.

The V call is TRBV27, the J call TRBJ2-7; 15 bases map to TRBD2. Looked up from germline, CDR1 is MNHEY and CDR2 is SMNVEV (reference sequence). The length of the CDR3 is 19 residues. V shed 5 bases and J 6 bases; nucleotides not matched to a gene: 17. CDR3 protein: CASSRYGLAGGPVGSEQYF. In DNA, the CDR3 is TGTGCCAGCAGTCGCTACGGACTAGCGGGAGGGCCGGTTGGGTCCGAGCAGTACTTC.

The chain uses TRBV27 and TRBJ1-6; 7 bases map to TRBD1. CDR1 and CDR2 (germline): MNHEY, SMNVEV (reference sequence). This CDR3 region has 15 residues. The ends lost 5 bases at V and 7 bases at J; junction bases unmatched: 8. The DNA for the CDR3 is TGTGCCAGCAGTCCCTGGGACAGCAAAAATTCACCCCTCCACTTT. Translating it yields CASSPWDSKNSPLHF.

This rearrangement joins TRBV11-2 to TRBJ1-2; D is uncertain. This CDR3 contains 13 residues. The germline CDR1 and CDR2 sequences are SGHAT and FQNNGV. The V and J ends lost 4 bases and 8 bases respectively, with 14 bases between them. CDR3: CASSSSTLGGYTF. The CDR3, as DNA: TGTGCCAGCAGCTCCTCGACTCTTGGGGGCTACACCTTC.

The rearrangement uses TRBV28 and TRBJ2-5; D is possibly TRBD1 (6 bases). Germline CDR1 MDHEN, CDR2 SYDVKM. V gave up 1 base and J gave up 0 bases, with 9 bases separating them. CDR3 length: 15 residues. CDR3 amino acids: CASSLLTGNQETQYF. The CDR3 DNA is TGTGCCAGCAGTTTATTAACAGGGAACCAAGAGACCCAGTACTTC.

J is TRBJ2-3 and V is TRBV29-1, with 7 bases lining up with TRBD2. Germline V gene sequence: CDR1 SQVTM, CDR2 ANQGSEA. The CDR3 covers 16 residues. The J segment lost 1 base and the V segment lost 6 bases, leaving 13 bases of the junction unmatched. This CDR3 is CSVAGPSGVGTDTQYF. DNA for the CDR3: TGCAGCGTCGCGGGACCGAGCGGGGTAGGCACAGATACGCAGTATTTT.

The CDR3, as DNA: TGTGCCAGCCACAGGGATAGCAATCAGCCCCAGCATTTT. Translation: CASHRDSNQPQHF. The chain combines TRBV2 with TRBJ1-5; weak D call: TRBD1 (6 bases). The CDR3 sequence is 13 residues long. CDR1 SNHLY and CDR2 FYNNEI come from the germline V gene. The V gene lost 8 bases and the J gene lost 0 bases, with 8 bases spanning the gap.

This clone has a single count. V is TRBV5-1 and J is TRBJ2-5, with TRBD1 identical over 10 bases. The CDR3 covers 14 residues. V trimming: 6 bases; J trimming: 3 bases; junction bases outside the gene matches: 5. CDR1 is SGHRS and CDR2 is YFSETQ in the germline V gene. The chain's CDR3 is CASTLGTGEETQYF. In DNA form, the CDR3 reads TGCGCCAGCACCTTAGGGACAGGGGAAGAGACCCAGTACTTC.

CDR3 DNA sequence: TGTGCCAGCATCCAGGGGAGGGGACGCTCCTACGAGCAGTACTTC. Its protein product is CASIQGRGRSYEQYF. This sequence joins TRBV21-1 and TRBJ2-7; the table's D call, TRBD2, has no DNA check behind it. TRBV21-1 is a known pseudogene. The CDR3 has 15 amino acids.

This clone showed up just a few times. The V gene is TRBV19, the J gene TRBJ2-7; D not certain. V lost 3 bases and J 0 bases, leaving 9 bases between the germline ends. Germline CDR1 is LNHDA and CDR2 is SQIVND (reference sequence). CDR3 length: 14 residues. The CDR3 DNA reads as TGTGCCAGTAGTATTGCAGGCAGCTCCTACGAGCAGTACTTC. Residues: CASSIAGSSYEQYF.

V usage is TRBV5-1 and J usage is TRBJ2-3; tentatively, D is TRBD1 or TRBD2 (5 bases each). The CDR3 has 19 amino acids. V gave up 1 base and J gave up 2 bases, with 23 bases separating them. The germline CDR1 and CDR2 sequences are SGHRS and YFSETQ. CDR3 region: CASSLSGLVYGATTDTQYF. The CDR3 nucleotides read TGCGCCAGCAGCTTGTCAGGCCTAGTATACGGGGCAACCACAGATACGCAGTATTTT.

The table lists this clone with many counts. The chain employs TRBV7-3 and TRBJ1-1; no definite D call. The CDR3 sequence is 13 residues long. In germline, CDR1 is SGHTA, CDR2 FQGTGA. The V end lost 4 bases, the J end lost 0 bases, and 6 bases lay between the germline ends. CDR3 coding DNA: TGTGCCAGCAGCTCCGGGTTGAACACTGAAGCTTTCTTT. The encoded protein is CASSSGLNTEAFF.

The CDR3 spells CASSLALTGYEQYF. CDR3 nucleotides: TGTGCCAGCAGCCTCGCCTTGACAGGGTACGAGCAGTACTTC. The rearrangement links TRBV6-5 to TRBJ2-7; 7 bases align to TRBD1. This CDR3 has 14 residues. The J segment lost 4 bases and the V segment lost 6 bases, leaving 9 bases of the junction unmatched. The germline V gene has CDR1 MNHEY and CDR2 SVGAGI.

On this clone: Mismatch with germline at one junction end may stem from a read error. The chain uses TRBV4-1 and TRBJ1-4, with D tentatively TRBD1 (5 bases). Germline lookup yields CDR1 MGHRA and CDR2 YSYEKL. The CDR3 loop spans 16 amino acids. The CDR3 loop is CASTQTPQGPNEKLFF. In DNA, the CDR3 is TGCGCCAGCACCCAAACACCCCAGGGCCCTAATGAAAAACTGTTTTTT.

This clone has just one count. The chain carries TRBV7-2 and TRBJ1-1, with 7 bases lining up with TRBD1. This CDR3 is 16 amino acids long. V gave up 1 base and J gave up 4 bases; unmatched junction bases: 9. CDR1 and CDR2 (germline): SGHTA, FQGNSA. The CDR3 DNA follows: TGTGCCAGCAGCTTAGTGGCGACAGGGAGTAGCACTGAAGCTTTCTTT. It yields the protein CASSLVATGSSTEAFF.

V and J are TRBV6-5 and TRBJ1-2; a weak D match, TRBD1 (5 bases). Germline V gene sequence: CDR1 MNHEY, CDR2 SVGAGI. The V end lost 6 bases, the J end lost 4 bases, and 15 bases lay between the germline ends. The CDR3 totals 14 residues. CDR3 residues: CASRPGAMGYGYTF. CDR3 nucleotide sequence: TGTGCCAGCAGACCCGGGGCAATGGGCTATGGCTACACCTTC.

Here the CDR3 DNA reads TGTGCCACCCGTCGGACAGGAAATCAGCCCCAGCATTTT. Protein: CATRRTGNQPQHF. This sequence joins TRBV19 and TRBJ1-5; TRBD1 agrees at 7 bases. Trimming took 10 bases from V and 4 from J; bases not matched to a gene: 7. Per the germline V gene, CDR1 is LNHDA and CDR2 is SQIVND (reference sequence). The length of the CDR3 is 13 residues.

V usage is TRBV15 and J usage is TRBJ1-5; 11 positions agree with TRBD1. Trimming at V came to 2 bases and at J to 9 bases, leaving 6 bases not matched to a gene. The CDR3 is made up of 15 amino acids. The V gene's germline CDR1 is LNHNV and CDR2 YYDKDF (reference sequence). The chain's CDR3 is CATSRSGTGGTPQHF. CDR3 nucleotides: TGTGCCACCAGCAGATCGGGGACAGGGGGGACGCCCCAGCATTTT.

A few counts support this clone. J is TRBJ2-7 and V is TRBV5-1; perhaps D is TRBD1 or TRBD2 (7 bases each). V gave up 4 bases and J gave up 6 bases, with 17 bases separating them. The V gene's germline CDR1 is SGHRS and CDR2 YFSETQ. CDR3 size: 14 residues. The CDR3 sequence: CASSPRDREGEQYF. Here the CDR3 DNA reads TGCGCCAGCAGCCCCCGAGACAGGGAGGGCGAGCAGTACTTC.

This chain joins TRBV25-1 and TRBJ1-1; D not certain. Looked up from germline, CDR1 is MGHDK and CDR2 is SYGVNS. With 7 bases removed from V and 1 base from J, the gap between germline ends came to 10 bases. The CDR3 consists of 13 residues. The CDR3, as DNA: TGTGCCAGCAAGATTCATAAGAACACTGAAGCTTTCTTT. Its translation: CASKIHKNTEAFF.

The chain links TRBV5-1 to TRBJ2-3; 12 positions match TRBD2. The CDR3 has 14 amino acids. Trimming cost V 3 bases and J 5 bases; bases outside gene matches: 1. Germline V gives CDR1 SGHRS, CDR2 YFSETQ. The CDR3 DNA is TGCGCCAGCAGCTCACTAGCGGGAGGAGATACGCAGTATTTT. Protein product: CASSSLAGGDTQYF.

V is TRBV28 and J is TRBJ1-1; 9 bases are a match to TRBD1. V lost 5 bases and J lost 0; bases outside the gene matches: 7. This CDR3 is built from 16 residues. Per germline, CDR1 MDHEN and CDR2 SYDVKM. CDR3 region: CASSRTHRGLNTEAFF. CDR3 nucleotide sequence: TGTGCCAGCAGTCGAACCCACAGGGGGCTGAACACTGAAGCTTTCTTT. Based on the CDR3 plus reference TRBV28 and TRBJ1-1, the full variable domain is DVKVTQSSRYLVKRTGEKVFLECVQDMDHENMFWYRQDPGLGLRLIYFSYDVKMKEKGDIPEGYSVSREKKERFSLILESASTNQTSMYLCASSRTHRGLNTEAFFGQGTRLTVV.

The rearrangement uses TRBV11-2 and TRBJ1-2; D gene ambiguous. The germline V and J ends were trimmed by 4 bases and 2 bases, with 14 bases remaining between them. CDR3 length: 15 amino acids. Per germline, CDR1 SGHAT and CDR2 FQNNGV. CDR3 in amino acids: CASSSSRKPNYGYTF. The DNA of the CDR3 is TGTGCCAGCAGCTCCAGCAGAAAGCCAAACTATGGCTACACCTTC. The full variable domain, in which reference TRBV11-2 and TRBJ1-2 provide the parts outside the CDR3, is EAGVAQSPRYKIIEKRQSVAFWCNPISGHATLYWYQQILGQGPKLLIQFQNNGVVDDSQLPKDRFSAERLKGVDSTLKIQPAKLEDSAVYLCASSSSRKPNYGYTFGSGTRLTVV.

This clone appeared a few times. The rearrangement joins TRBV7-8 to TRBJ2-7; TRBD2 matches 8 bases. The V gene's germline CDR1 is SGHVS and CDR2 FQNEAQ. J was trimmed by 6 bases and V by 4 bases; bases with no gene match: 14. The CDR3 is made up of 16 amino acids. The CDR3 reads CASSSGGGGLGGEQYF. CDR3 bases: TGTGCCAGCAGCTCCGGGGGGGGAGGGCTCGGAGGCGAGCAGTACTTC.

This sequence joins TRBV2 and TRBJ2-1, with D tentatively TRBD2 (5 bases). Germline V gives CDR1 SNHLY, CDR2 FYNNEI. The CDR3 is 13 residues long. Trimming shortened V by 6 bases and J by 7 bases, and 13 bases separated the two germline ends. CDR3 region: CASRATGGNEQFF. The CDR3 nucleotides are TGTGCCAGCAGAGCGACGGGCGGGAATGAGCAGTTCTTC.

The chain couples TRBV7-8 to TRBJ1-2; D remains ambiguous. The CDR3 has 13 residues. Trimming stripped 1 base from V and 8 bases from J, with 11 bases between. Germline V gives CDR1 SGHVS, CDR2 FQNEAQ. CDR3: CASSLVPERGYTF. CDR3 bases: TGTGCCAGCAGCTTAGTCCCGGAGAGAGGCTACACCTTC.